This entry describes one T cell receptor (beta chain). Antigen: not known. This sample is drawn from a study of T cell responses to AZD1222 COVID-19 vaccine. The repertoire was sequenced with immunoSEQ multiplex PCR; TCRdb's copy has only in-frame clones and lacks some. The sample lists around 100,000 clones, over 90% seen once, with 1.7% in the top ten. Study-level findings and limits: Repertoires were obtained only post-peak T cell response. Regions 160-218 and 743-854 held dominance among vaccine-associated CD4 TCRs, which spanned spike. Clonal diversity was possibly underestimated; the donors were predominantly white British and more often female.

There are 14 residues in the CDR3. V dropped 8 bases and J dropped 1 base, with 17 bases sitting between them. Germline CDR1 reads SQVTM; CDR2 reads ANQGSEA. The V call is TRBV29-1, the J call TRBJ1-1, with D uncertain. The specimen was peripheral blood, collected on day 0 of AZD1222 vaccination. The receptor was isolated from an adult in good health. The CDR3 region is CSTDLEAPNTEAFF. The CDR3 nucleotides are TGCAGCACCGACTTGGAAGCACCGAACACTGAAGCTTTCTTT.